The clone carrying this TCR beta chain is a singleton in its sample. What it recognizes is unknown. This sample stems from a study of cytomegalovirus exposure and HLA in healthy donors. Study information: Later analysis reported that the 120 or so validation repertoires shared the platform of the 500 to 750 first-cohort repertoires.

General study findings and limits: Among the CMV-associated chains, a few were confirmed in vitro as specific for CMV antigens. Subsequent analysis found a tendency for first-cohort TCR clusters to co-occur within the 95 to 150 validation repertoires. Listed as cytomegalovirus-associated were more than 150 TCR beta chains.

Data came from immunoSEQ multiplex PCR; TCRdb stores just in-frame clones and leaves some out. The sample shows 100,000 or so clones, roughly nine tenths of them seen only once. Trimming cost V 5 bases and J 0 bases, with 7 bases left between them. The germline gives CDR1 SGHTA, CDR2 FQGNSA. CDR3 length equals 13 residues. Sequencing was done on a sample of PBMCs. The chain joins TRBV7-2 to TRBJ1-2; no reliable D call. This receptor was identified in a woman in her thirties in good health and CMV-seronegative. CDR3 nucleotide sequence: TGTGCCAGCAGCCCCCGGGCTAACTATGGCTACACCTTC. Protein: CASSPRANYGYTF.